This record covers a single T cell receptor (beta chain). The antigen is undetermined. This sample was taken from a study of human T cells and chemical hapten exposure. Study-level results: Among TCRs, those above 1 in 1000 frequency were unaffected by DPC sensitization.

Time point of the sample: patch test 2, 6 weeks after DPC sensitization. The treatment denotes: therapeutic diphenylcyclopropenone sensitization with weekly scalp DPC. Unfractionated whole blood was the source of the extracted total RNA. TCRdb called the RACE reads again in MiXCR, with one record for every CDR3 protein. This sample has just over 350,000 distinct CDR3 sequences, with about 6% found just once. Specimen: whole blood, collected in connection with sensitization to the hapten diphenylcyclopropenone (DPC). This sequence originates from a young woman with alopecia areata. Some clones in this sample may be carry-over from other donors' samples.

In DNA, the CDR3 is TGTGCCAGCAGTTATGGCAGCCCCGGGGAGACCCAGTACTTC. It is translated as CASSYGSPGETQYF. The chain has TRBV6-5 and TRBJ2-5, with D hard to call. The germline V and J ends were trimmed by 3 bases and 5 bases, with 13 bases remaining between them. In germline, CDR1 is MNHEY, CDR2 SVGAGI. This CDR3 has 14 residues.